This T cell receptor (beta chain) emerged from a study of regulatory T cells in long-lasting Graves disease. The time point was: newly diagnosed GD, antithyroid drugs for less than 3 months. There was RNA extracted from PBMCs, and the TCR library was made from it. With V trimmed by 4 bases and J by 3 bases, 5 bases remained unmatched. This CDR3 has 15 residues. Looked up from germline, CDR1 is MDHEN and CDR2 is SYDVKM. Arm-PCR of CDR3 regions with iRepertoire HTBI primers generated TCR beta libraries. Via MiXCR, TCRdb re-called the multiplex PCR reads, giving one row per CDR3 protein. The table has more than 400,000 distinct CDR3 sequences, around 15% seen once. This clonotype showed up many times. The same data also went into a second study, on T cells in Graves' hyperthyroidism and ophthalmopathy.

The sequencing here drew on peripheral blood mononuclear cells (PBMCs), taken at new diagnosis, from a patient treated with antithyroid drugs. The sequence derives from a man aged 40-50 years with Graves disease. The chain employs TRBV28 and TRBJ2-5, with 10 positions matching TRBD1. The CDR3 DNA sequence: TGTGCCAGCAGTTCCCTCGGGACAGGGGAAGAGACCCAGTACTTC. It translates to CASSSLGTGEETQYF.